The 28 T cell receptor beta chains below all came from one sample that was sequenced in a study of blood T cell repertoires in COVID-19. Sequencing used immunoSEQ multiplex PCR; TCRdb keeps in-frame clones, though not all of them. The table includes 200,000 to 300,000 clones, 90% detected once. Sequenced: peripheral blood. These receptors came from a woman in her thirties or forties with acute or convalescent COVID-19.

The genes are TRBV7-8 and TRBJ1-5; tentative D call: TRBD1 (6 bases). CDR3 length: 12 amino acids. V was pared by 3 bases and J by 7 bases, with 7 bases between. In germline, CDR1 is SGHVS, CDR2 FQNEAQ. CDR3 region: CASSFQGQPQHF. As DNA, the CDR3 is TGTGCCAGCAGCTTCCAGGGGCAGCCCCAGCATTTT.

The table lists this clone with a count of one. The chain joins TRBV7-2 to TRBJ1-2; TRBD1 aligns across 7 bases. The CDR3 spans 14 residues. After removal of 5 bases from V and 4 bases from J, the junction contained 7 bases not matched to a gene. CDR1 SGHTA and CDR2 FQGNSA come from the germline V gene. CDR3 protein: CASSPQGLGYGYTF. In DNA form, the CDR3 reads TGTGCCAGCAGCCCACAGGGGTTGGGCTATGGCTACACCTTC.

This sequence joins TRBV5-1 and TRBJ1-1; D remains ambiguous. Deletions cut 6 bases from V and 1 base from J, with 10 bases between. Germline V lookup: CDR1 SGHRS, CDR2 YFSETQ. The length of the CDR3 is 13 residues. CDR3 bases: TGCGCCAGCAAGGTCGGGGAGAACACTGAAGCTTTCTTT. It translates to CASKVGENTEAFF.

V usage is TRBV5-6 and J usage is TRBJ2-5; D may be TRBD1 (5 bases). This CDR3 has 19 amino acids. Deletions cut 0 bases from V and 0 bases from J, with 21 bases between. Germline V gene data show CDR1 as SGHDT and CDR2 as YYEEEE. The CDR3 sequence: CASSLEPGHKPTYQETQYF. In DNA, the CDR3 is TGTGCCAGCAGCTTGGAGCCAGGGCACAAACCGACGTACCAAGAGACCCAGTACTTC.

This chain links TRBV5-1 with TRBJ2-6; a possible D gene is TRBD2 (5 bases). CDR3 length equals 19 residues. V lost 0 bases and J 1 base, leaving 17 bases between the germline ends. Germline V lookup: CDR1 SGHRS, CDR2 YFSETQ. For the CDR3, the DNA is TGCGCCAGCAGCTTGGGGGCCACGGGGTTGTTGTCTGGGGCCAACGTCCTGACTTTC. Translating gives CASSLGATGLLSGANVLTF.

The chain recombines TRBV3-1 (or the pseudogene TRBV3-2) with TRBJ2-1; D remains unclear. From germline, CDR1 is LGHDT and CDR2 YNNKEL (reference sequence). Trimming took 4 bases from V and 11 from J, leaving 15 bases between them. The CDR3 totals 13 residues. The CDR3 sequence: CASSRFSGSKQFF. As DNA, the CDR3 is TGTGCCAGCAGCCGATTCTCGGGTAGCAAGCAGTTCTTC.

The gene calls are TRBV6-5 and TRBJ1-6; possibly TRBD1 for D (6 bases). Germline lookup yields CDR1 MNHEY and CDR2 SVGAGI. The CDR3 runs 13 residues. The CDR3 protein is CAERGQTNSPLHF. The CDR3, as DNA: TGTGCAGAGAGGGGACAAACTAATTCACCCCTCCACTTT.

V gene TRBV7-2 combines with J gene TRBJ1-4, with 11 bases aligning to TRBD1. The CDR3 loop spans 16 amino acids. V lost 8 bases and J lost 8; bases outside the gene matches: 13. Germline CDR1 and CDR2: SGHTA and FQGNSA. As DNA, the CDR3 is TGTGCCAGCCGCTCTCCGGGACAGGGGGTAGGGGAAAAACTGTTTTTT. It encodes CASRSPGQGVGEKLFF. The full variable domain, in which reference TRBV7-2 and TRBJ1-4 provide the parts outside the CDR3, is GAGVSQSPSNKVTEKGKDVELRCDPISGHTALYWYRQSLGQGLEFLIYFQGNSAPDKSGLPSDRFSAERTGGSVSTLTIQRTQQEDSAVYLCASRSPGQGVGEKLFFGSGTQLSVL.

The rearrangement joins TRBV18 to TRBJ1-2; D might be TRBD1 (5 bases). In germline, CDR1 is KGHSH, CDR2 LQKENI. The CDR3 is 14 residues long. V was pared by 3 bases and J by 4 bases, with 12 bases between. In DNA, the CDR3 is TGTGCCAGCTCACCCCTGGGGGGGACCTATGGCTACACCTTC. This translates into CASSPLGGTYGYTF.

The chain combines TRBV12-3 or TRBV12-4 with TRBJ1-1; the D is unclear. Trimming shortened V by 4 bases and J by 11 bases, and 11 bases separated the two germline ends. CDR3 length equals 11 residues. CDR3 protein: CASSSPQAAFF. CDR3 nucleotide sequence: TGTGCCAGCAGTTCACCTCAAGCGGCTTTCTTT.

The chain employs TRBV30 and TRBJ2-2, with 8 bases identical to TRBD1. The CDR3 consists of 13 residues. J lost 5 bases, V lost 2 bases, and 1 base had no gene match. Germline V gene data show CDR1 as GTSNPN and CDR2 as SVGIG (reference sequence). CDR3 in DNA: TGTGCCTGGAGTACAGGGGGAACCGGGGAGCTGTTTTTT. This encodes CAWSTGGTGELFF.

This sequence joins TRBV6-1 and TRBJ1-1; D perhaps matches TRBD1 (6 bases). V gave up 4 bases and J gave up 0 bases, with 24 bases separating them. The CDR3 sequence is 19 residues long. The germline V gene has CDR1 MNHNS and CDR2 SASEGT. CDR3 loop: CASSVGRAWGHNMNTEAFF. In DNA, the CDR3 is TGTGCCAGCAGTGTAGGTCGGGCATGGGGGCACAACATGAACACTGAAGCTTTCTTT.

The chain is built from TRBV19 and TRBJ2-2, with a tentative D call TRBD2 (7 bases). The CDR3 consists of 13 residues. Trimming cost V 7 bases and J 4 bases, with 10 bases left between them. The V gene's germline CDR1 is LNHDA and CDR2 SQIVND (reference sequence). The DNA for the CDR3 is TGTGCCAGTATGGGAGGGGGCACCGGGGAGCTGTTTTTT. Translated, it gives CASMGGGTGELFF.

This chain uses TRBV6-6 with TRBJ2-6; D possibly corresponds to TRBD1 (6 bases). The CDR3 has 16 amino acids. The germline V gene encodes CDR1 MNHNY and CDR2 SVGAGI (reference sequence). V was pared by 7 bases and J by 2 bases, with 15 bases between. Here the CDR3 reads CASNRRGQPGANVLTF. The CDR3, as DNA: TGTGCCAGCAATCGAAGGGGACAACCTGGGGCCAACGTCCTGACTTTC.

The chain recombines TRBV10-2 with TRBJ2-7; D is unresolved. The V gene lost 0 bases and the J gene lost 6 bases, with 6 bases spanning the gap. The CDR3 extends over 12 amino acids. Germline V gene lookup returns CDR1 WSHSY and CDR2 SAAADI. CDR3 sequence (DNA): TGCGCCAGCAGTGAGTCCAGTACCGAGCAGTACGTC. Amino acids: CASSESSTEQYV.

The table lists this clone with a count of one. V gene TRBV10-2 combines with J gene TRBJ1-2; a possible D gene is TRBD1 (5 bases). Trimming took 6 bases from V and 2 from J, leaving 13 bases between them. The germline V gene encodes CDR1 WSHSY and CDR2 SAAADI. The CDR3 contains 14 residues. The CDR3 DNA sequence: TGCGCCAGCAGGGGGGGAGAGGGGAACTATGGCTACACCTTC. This gives the protein CASRGGEGNYGYTF.

This chain joins TRBV27 and TRBJ1-5; 7 nucleotides line up with TRBD1. The CDR3 consists of 16 residues. The germline CDR1 and CDR2 sequences are MNHEY and SMNVEV (reference sequence). V lost 4 bases and J lost 4; bases outside the gene matches: 10. CDR3 region: CASSSSGQVGNQPQHF. CDR3 in DNA: TGTGCCAGCAGTTCCTCCGGACAGGTGGGGAATCAGCCCCAGCATTTT.

The chain carries TRBV5-1 and TRBJ2-1, with 7 bases fitting TRBD1. This CDR3 has 15 residues. Trimming took 0 bases from V and 8 from J; bases not matched to a gene: 8. Germline V gene data show CDR1 as SGHRS and CDR2 as YFSETQ. The DNA of the CDR3 is TGCGCCAGCAGCTTGGAGACAGGGTTGGGGGATGAGCAGTTCTTC. It encodes CASSLETGLGDEQFF.

This clone was seen more than once but under ten times. J is TRBJ2-3 and V is TRBV13; TRBD2 agrees at 10 bases. The CDR3 covers 17 residues. After removal of 8 bases from V and 0 bases from J, the junction contained 11 bases not matched to a gene. Germline assignment: CDR1 PRHDT and CDR2 FYEKMQ (reference sequence). The CDR3 loop reads CASCLLAGPRSTDTQYF. As DNA, the CDR3 is TGTGCCAGCTGTTTACTAGCGGGGCCTCGCAGCACAGATACGCAGTATTTT. The full variable domain, with the rest looked up from reference TRBV13 and TRBJ2-3, is AAGVIQSPRHLIKEKRETATLKCYPIPRHDTVYWYQQGPGQDPQFLISFYEKMQSDKGSIPDRFSAQQFSDYHSELNMSSLELGDSALYFCASCLLAGPRSTDTQYFGPGTRLTVL.

The chain couples TRBV20-1 to TRBJ1-1; unclear D gene. Germline V lookup: CDR1 DFQATT, CDR2 SNEGSKA (reference sequence). The CDR3 length is 9 residues. V was trimmed by 3 bases and J by 11 bases, leaving 7 bases between them. This CDR3 is CSASGGAFF. The CDR3 DNA reads as TGCAGTGCTAGCGGCGGGGCTTTCTTT.

The CDR3 bases are TGTGCCAGTACTACGGGACAGGGAAAGGGCGAGCAGTACGTC. This encodes CASTTGQGKGEQYV. The chain joins TRBV19 to TRBJ2-7; 9 bases are shared with TRBD1. This CDR3 has 14 amino acids. Germline V gives CDR1 LNHDA, CDR2 SQIVND (reference sequence). Trimming at V came to 7 bases and at J to 6 bases, leaving 10 bases not matched to a gene.

V and J are TRBV4-1 and TRBJ2-1, with 9 bases matching TRBD2. The CDR3 length is 15 residues. The germline gives CDR1 MGHRA, CDR2 YSYEKL. Germline trimming cut 4 bases from V and 5 bases from J; bases unmatched to any gene: 6. The CDR3 DNA reads TGCGCCAGCAGCCGGTCGGGCGGGGGGGACAATGAGCAGTTCTTC. Translated, it gives CASSRSGGGDNEQFF.

Details on this clone: Distinct nucleotide sequences in the sample also encode this CDR3. The chain recombines TRBV18 with TRBJ1-3; unclear D gene. CDR1 and CDR2 (germline): KGHSH, LQKENI. CDR3 length: 15 residues. Trimming pared 2 bases from V and 4 bases from J, leaving 12 bases between. The CDR3 nucleotides are TGTGCCAGCTCACCAGCAGGAAGTTCCGGAAACACCATATATTTT. Translating gives CASSPAGSSGNTIYF.

The chain uses TRBV12-3 or TRBV12-4 and TRBJ1-5, with D possibly being TRBD1 (6 bases). This CDR3 spans 13 amino acids. V was shortened by 3 bases and J by 4 bases, with 7 bases between the two germline ends. Here the CDR3 reads CASSFDRNQPQHF. CDR3 DNA: TGTGCCAGCAGTTTCGACAGGAATCAGCCCCAGCATTTT.

CDR3 DNA sequence: TGTGCCAGCTATTCTGGGCTGAATGAAAAACTGTTTTTT. As protein: CASYSGLNEKLFF. V is TRBV24-1 and J is TRBJ1-4; D not certain. This CDR3 has 13 amino acids. Germline assignment: CDR1 KGHDR and CDR2 SFDVKD. Trimming removed 11 bases at V and 5 bases at J, with 14 bases between.

The V call is TRBV11-2, the J call TRBJ2-7, with D possibly being TRBD2 (6 bases). V lost 2 bases and J lost 5, with 13 bases in between. Germline CDR1 reads SGHAT; CDR2 reads FQNNGV. The CDR3 has 14 residues. CDR3 nucleotide sequence: TGTGCCAGCAGCTTACTGGGGGGACCCCACGAGCAGTACGTC. This translates into CASSLLGGPHEQYV.

The chain is built from TRBV29-1 and TRBJ1-2; TRBD1 aligns across 7 bases. The germline CDR1 and CDR2 sequences are SQVTM and ANQGSEA. The V and J ends lost 4 bases and 8 bases, in that order; junction bases with no gene match: 4. The CDR3 has 11 residues. The CDR3 sequence is CSVGQGDGYTF. CDR3 nucleotides: TGCAGCGTTGGGCAGGGGGACGGCTACACCTTC.

The gene calls are TRBV27 and TRBJ2-2, with D maybe TRBD2 (5 bases). Deletions cut 9 bases from V and 4 bases from J, with 12 bases between. The CDR3 contains 13 residues. Germline loops: CDR1 MNHEY, CDR2 SMNVEV (reference sequence). The CDR3 DNA reads as TGTGCCAGTGCCGGGGTAGGCACCGGGGAGCTGTTTTTT. Residues: CASAGVGTGELFF.